This T cell receptor (beta chain) is from a study of response to subunit inactivated influenza vaccine. On this clonotype: Its antigen remains unidentified.

TCRdb reprocessed the RT-PCR reads with MiXCR, giving one entry per CDR3 protein. The sample records fewer than 800,000 distinct CDR3 sequences, 15% to 19% being singletons. General study results and limits: A suggestion made by the authors is that each seasonal influenza vaccination recruits few new T cells.

CDR1 SGHTA and CDR2 FQGNSA come from the germline V gene. V shed 1 base and J 6 bases; nucleotides not matched to a gene: 5. CDR3 size: 15 residues. The receptor was derived from a man aged 50 or older who received an inactivated influenza vaccine. This sequence joins TRBV7-2 and TRBJ1-2; 10 bases fit TRBD1. The starting material was PBMCs from blood, obtained 11 to 12 days after vaccination. The CDR3 is CASSLDATGGNGYTF. DNA of the CDR3: TGTGCCAGCAGCTTAGATGCGACAGGGGGCAATGGCTACACCTTC.